This T cell receptor beta chain was captured by sequencing in a study of shared clonotypes between healthy human individuals. Study background: Each donor had three CD4 naive, three CD4 memory, two CD8 naive and one CD8 memory plate. Study-level points and caveats: Naive CD4 clonotypes overlapped across a handful of donors at around 4.8%. Relative to memory subsets, naive subsets generally showed larger estimated richness. Represented diversity (both genetic and exposure-history) was limited by the small number of donors.

The CDR3 consists of 13 residues. Per germline, CDR1 SGHVS and CDR2 FQNEAQ. The trim removed 4 bases at V and 6 bases at J, leaving 3 bases unmatched. Here immunoSEQ multiplex PCR was the method, and the copy in TCRdb shows in-frame clones only, minus some. The table lists around 340,000 clones, more than 60% of them singletons, with 8% to 13% in the top ten. As for this clone: What it recognizes is unknown.

Sequences were obtained from memory CD4+ T cells sorted from blood. Indicated subset: CD45RA-negative fraction. This clonotype was obtained from a man younger than 45 in good health. The genes are TRBV7-8 and TRBJ1-2; 9 bases map to TRBD1. The CDR3 region is CASSSGDRDGYTF. In nucleotides, the CDR3 is TGTGCCAGCAGCTCCGGGGACAGGGATGGCTACACCTTC.